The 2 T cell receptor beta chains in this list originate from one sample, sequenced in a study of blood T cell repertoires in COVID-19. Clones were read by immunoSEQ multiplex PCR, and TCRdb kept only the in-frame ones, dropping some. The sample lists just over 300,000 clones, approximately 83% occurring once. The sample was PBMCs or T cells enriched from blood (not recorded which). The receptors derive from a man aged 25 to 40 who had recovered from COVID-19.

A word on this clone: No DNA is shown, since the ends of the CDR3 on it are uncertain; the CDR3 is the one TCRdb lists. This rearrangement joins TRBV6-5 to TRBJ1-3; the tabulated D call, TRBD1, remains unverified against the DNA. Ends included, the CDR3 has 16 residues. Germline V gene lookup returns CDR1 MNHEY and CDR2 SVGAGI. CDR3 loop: CASSSSDRVGGNTIYF.

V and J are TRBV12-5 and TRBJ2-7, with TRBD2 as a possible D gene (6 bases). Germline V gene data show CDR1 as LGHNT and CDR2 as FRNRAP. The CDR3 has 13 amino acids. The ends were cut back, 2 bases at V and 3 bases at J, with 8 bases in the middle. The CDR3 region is CASGLSGRYEQYF. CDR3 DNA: TGTGCTAGTGGTTTGAGCGGGCGCTACGAGCAGTACTTC.